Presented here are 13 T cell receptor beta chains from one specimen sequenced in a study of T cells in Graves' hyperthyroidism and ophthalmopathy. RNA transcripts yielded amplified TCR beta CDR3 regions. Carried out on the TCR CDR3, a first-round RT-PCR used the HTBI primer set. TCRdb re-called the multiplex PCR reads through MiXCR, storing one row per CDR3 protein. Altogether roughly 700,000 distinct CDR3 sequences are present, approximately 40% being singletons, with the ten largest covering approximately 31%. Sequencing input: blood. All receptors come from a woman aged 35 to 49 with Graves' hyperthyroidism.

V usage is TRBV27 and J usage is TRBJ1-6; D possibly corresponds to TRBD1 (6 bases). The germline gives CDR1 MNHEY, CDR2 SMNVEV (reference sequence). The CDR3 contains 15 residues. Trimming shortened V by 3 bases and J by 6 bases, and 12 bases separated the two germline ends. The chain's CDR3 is CASSFEGEPNSPLHF. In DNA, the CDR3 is TGTGCCAGCAGTTTTGAGGGGGAGCCTAATTCACCCCTCCACTTT.

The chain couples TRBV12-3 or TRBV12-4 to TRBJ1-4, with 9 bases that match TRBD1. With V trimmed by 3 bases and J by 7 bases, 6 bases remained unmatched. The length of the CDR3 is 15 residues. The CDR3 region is CASSLVGTGSEKLFF. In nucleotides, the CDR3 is TGTGCCAGCAGTTTGGTCGGGACAGGGAGTGAAAAACTGTTTTTT.

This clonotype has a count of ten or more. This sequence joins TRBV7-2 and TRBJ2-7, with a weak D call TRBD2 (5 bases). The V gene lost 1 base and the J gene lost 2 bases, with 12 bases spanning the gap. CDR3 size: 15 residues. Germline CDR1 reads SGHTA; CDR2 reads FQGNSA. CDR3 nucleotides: TGTGCCAGCAGCTTAGGGCTAGCTGACGCCTACGAGCAGTACTTC. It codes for CASSLGLADAYEQYF.

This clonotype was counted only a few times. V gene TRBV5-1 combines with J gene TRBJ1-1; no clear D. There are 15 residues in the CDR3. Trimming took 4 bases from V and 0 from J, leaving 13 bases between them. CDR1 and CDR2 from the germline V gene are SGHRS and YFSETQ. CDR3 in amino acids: CASSPAAGVNTEAFF. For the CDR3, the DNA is TGCGCCAGCAGCCCCGCCGCTGGGGTGAACACTGAAGCTTTCTTT.

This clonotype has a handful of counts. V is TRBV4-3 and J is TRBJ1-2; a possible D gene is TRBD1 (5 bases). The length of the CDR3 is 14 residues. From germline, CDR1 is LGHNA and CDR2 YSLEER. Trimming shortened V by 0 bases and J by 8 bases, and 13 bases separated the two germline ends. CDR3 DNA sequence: TGCGCCAGCAGCCAAGATCGCAGGGCGTTCGGCTACACCTTC. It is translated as CASSQDRRAFGYTF.

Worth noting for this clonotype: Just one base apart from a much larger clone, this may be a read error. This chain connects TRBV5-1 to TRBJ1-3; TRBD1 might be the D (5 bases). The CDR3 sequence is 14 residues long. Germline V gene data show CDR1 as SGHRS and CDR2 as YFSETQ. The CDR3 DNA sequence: TGCGCCAGCAGCCTGGGGCCGTCTGGAAGCACCATATATTTT. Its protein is CASSLGPSGSTIYF.

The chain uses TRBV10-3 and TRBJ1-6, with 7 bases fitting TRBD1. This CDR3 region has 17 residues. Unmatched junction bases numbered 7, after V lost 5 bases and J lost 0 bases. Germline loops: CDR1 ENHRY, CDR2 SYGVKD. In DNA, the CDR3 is TGTGCCATCAGTTGGGCGACAGGGAGCTCCTATAATTCACCCCTCCACTTT. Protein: CAISWATGSSYNSPLHF.

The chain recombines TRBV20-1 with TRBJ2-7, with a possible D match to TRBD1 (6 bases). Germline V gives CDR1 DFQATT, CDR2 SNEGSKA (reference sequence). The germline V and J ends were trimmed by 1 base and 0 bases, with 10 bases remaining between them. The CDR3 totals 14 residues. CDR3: CSARGQEVSYEQYF. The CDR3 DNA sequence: TGCAGTGCTAGAGGACAGGAAGTCTCCTACGAGCAGTACTTC.

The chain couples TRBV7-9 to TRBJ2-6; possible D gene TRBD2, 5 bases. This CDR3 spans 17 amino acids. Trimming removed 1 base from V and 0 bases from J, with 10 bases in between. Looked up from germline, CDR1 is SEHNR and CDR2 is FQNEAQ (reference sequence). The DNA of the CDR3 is TGTGCCAGCAGCTTAGAGATGGCGGGCTCTGGGGCCAACGTCCTGACTTTC. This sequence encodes CASSLEMAGSGANVLTF.

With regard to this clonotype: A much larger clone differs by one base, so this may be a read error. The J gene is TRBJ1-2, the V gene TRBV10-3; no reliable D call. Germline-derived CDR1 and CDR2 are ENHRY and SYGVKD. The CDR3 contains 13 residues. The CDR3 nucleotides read TGTGCCATCGTGACCGAAACGGGGATGGGCTACGCCTTC. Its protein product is CAIVTETGMGYAF.

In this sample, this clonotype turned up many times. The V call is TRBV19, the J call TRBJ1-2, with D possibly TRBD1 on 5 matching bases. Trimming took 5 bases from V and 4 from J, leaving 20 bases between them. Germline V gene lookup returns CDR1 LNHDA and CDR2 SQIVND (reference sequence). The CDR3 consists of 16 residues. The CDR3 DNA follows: TGTGCCAGTAGTGTTGCCGGGACGCACCGACTCTATGGCTACACCTTC. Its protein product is CASSVAGTHRLYGYTF.

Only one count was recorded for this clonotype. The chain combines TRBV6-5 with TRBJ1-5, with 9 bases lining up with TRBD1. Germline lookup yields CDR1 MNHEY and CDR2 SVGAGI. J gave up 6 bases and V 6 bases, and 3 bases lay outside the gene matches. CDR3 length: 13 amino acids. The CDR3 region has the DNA TGTGCCAGCAGGGGACAGGGACTTCAGCCCCAGCATTTT. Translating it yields CASRGQGLQPQHF.

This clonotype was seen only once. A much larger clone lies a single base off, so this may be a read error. In nucleotides, the CDR3 is TGTGCCAGCAGCGGCTCGGGAAAAAGCAATCAGCCCCAGCAGTTT. Translated: CASSGSGKSNQPQQF. V is TRBV7-9 and J is TRBJ1-5; D not resolved. The CDR3 length is 15 residues. Germline assignment: CDR1 SEHNR and CDR2 FQNEAQ (reference sequence).